The clone carrying this T cell receptor (beta chain) was seen a few times. The antigen is undetermined. The entry originates in a study of T cell responses to AZD1222 COVID-19 vaccine. Study-level information: Doses given second, at about 4 or about 12 weeks, were pooled.

Data came from immunoSEQ multiplex PCR; TCRdb stores just in-frame clones and leaves some out. The data show about 150,000 clones, 89% seen once. General study findings and limits: Donors skewed white British and female; clonal diversity was possibly underestimated. Only 5 or 6 people who got AZD1222 tested seropositive at baseline. Increased Spike-specific TCR breadth and depth were observed after two AZD1222 doses.

Material: peripheral blood, obtained on day 0 of AZD1222 vaccination. The TCR was taken from an adult in good health.

The CDR3 DNA sequence: TGTGCCAGCAGCCCGGGACTAGCGGGAACTGTCTACGAGCAGTACTTC. Translating gives CASSPGLAGTVYEQYF. The chain couples TRBV5-6 to TRBJ2-7, with TRBD2 matching 13 bases. The CDR3 runs 16 residues. CDR1 is SGHDT, CDR2 YYEEEE, per germline. V lost 4 bases and J lost 3; bases outside the gene matches: 7.